This T cell receptor (beta chain) appears in the sequencing data of a study of read filtering for tumor transcriptome and immune sequencing. Background on the study: Patients were approximately 17 male and approximately 14 female, mean age approximately 60 years, range roughly 45 to 85.

The CDR3 runs to 12 residues. Trimming pared 2 bases from V and 6 bases from J, leaving 8 bases between. Germline loops: CDR1 GTSNPN, CDR2 SVGIG (reference sequence). From roughly 400 ng of RNA, a library with molecular barcoded alpha/delta and beta/gamma adaptors was made. TCRdb called the reads again in MiXCR, with one record for every CDR3 protein. The sample consists of some 62,000 distinct CDR3 sequences, about 15% of them appearing once. This clonotype has ten or more counts. The sequencing input was a population of CD138-negative cells sorted from bone marrow. The chain is built from TRBV30 and TRBJ2-1; D is undetermined. The receptor comes from a donor aged 40 or older with multiple myeloma. CDR3: CAWSSTFNEQFF. As DNA, the CDR3 is TGTGCCTGGAGTTCGACCTTCAATGAGCAGTTCTTC.